This is a list of T cell receptor beta chains from one sample in a study of response to subunit inactivated influenza vaccine. TCRdb processed the RT-PCR reads anew with MiXCR; each CDR3 protein has one entry. The table lists 400,000 to 550,000 distinct CDR3 sequences, around 25% of them singletons, with 1.9% in the top ten. This sample comprised CD4+ T cells sorted from PBMCs, obtained about 5 days after vaccination. The receptor source for this set is a man aged 50 or older who received an inactivated influenza vaccine. The CDR3 runs from the conserved cysteine through the conserved F or W. The D gene is left open where the match is weak. Size is stated for part of the rows, as once, few or many counts, or as a class when the clone is expanded.

cdr3_length d_call clone_size j_call v_call cdr3_aa cdr3_nt
15 TRBD2 many TRBJ2-2 TRBV7-2 CASSPLAGVTGELFF TGTGCCAGCAGCCCCCTAGCGGGAGTCACCGGGGAGCTGTTTTTT
16 - few TRBJ2-1 TRBV7-8 CASSLSVVVGNNEQFF TGTGCCAGCAGCTTATCTGTCGTGGTAGGGAACAATGAGCAGTTCTTC
17 TRBD1 few TRBJ2-2 TRBV10-2 CASSRMPGQGITGELFF TGCGCCAGCAGTAGAATGCCGGGACAGGGCATCACCGGGGAGCTGTTTTTT
12 - - TRBJ2-3 TRBV7-9 CASSVDSHTQYF TGTGCCAGCAGCGTGGACAGCCATACGCAGTATTTT
17 - - TRBJ2-1 TRBV12-3/TRBV12-4 CASSPPVGAGTYNEQFF TGTGCCAGCAGCCCTCCAGTGGGGGCGGGGACCTACAATGAGCAGTTCTTC
16 - - TRBJ1-6 TRBV10-3 CAISAGPKTLRSPLHF TGTGCCATCAGTGCGGGCCCCAAGACGTTGCGTTCACCCCTCCACTTT
14 - once TRBJ1-1 TRBV24-1 CATSDTFMAGEAFF TGTGCCACCAGTGATACCTTCATGGCCGGAGAAGCTTTCTTT
13 - few TRBJ2-7 TRBV28 CASDRSGSYEQYF TGTGCCAGTGACAGGTCGGGGTCCTACGAGCAGTACTTC
14 TRBD2 - TRBJ2-1 TRBV20-1 CSATAGGAYNEQFF TGCAGTGCAACAGCGGGGGGTGCCTACAATGAGCAGTTCTTC
15 TRBD2 few TRBJ2-1 TRBV4-1 CASSHTGTSGNEQFF TGCGCCAGCAGCCATACCGGGACTAGCGGGAATGAGCAGTTCTTC
15 TRBD2 - TRBJ2-1 TRBV29-1 CSVSPRLAQGNEQFF TGCAGCGTTTCCCCTAGACTAGCGCAGGGGAATGAGCAGTTCTTC
15 - few TRBJ1-6 TRBV7-9 CASSLVSPGWSPLHF TGTGCCAGCAGCTTAGTGTCTCCGGGTTGGTCACCCCTCCACTTT
13 TRBD1 - TRBJ2-1 TRBV5-5 CASSSRRTGEQFF TGTGCCAGCAGCTCGCGACGGACAGGAGAACAGTTCTTC
15 TRBD2 - TRBJ2-1 TRBV7-2 CASSMGLPSYNEQFF TGTGCCAGCAGCATGGGACTACCTTCCTACAATGAGCAGTTCTTC
17 - - TRBJ1-4 TRBV28 CASSSTPLGQPNEKLFF TGTGCCAGCAGTTCAACACCCCTTGGACAGCCGAATGAAAAACTGTTTTTT
15 TRBD1 few TRBJ2-1 TRBV7-9 CASRRDRSSYNEQFF TGTGCCAGCAGAAGGGACAGGAGCTCCTACAATGAGCAGTTCTTC
12 TRBD2 - TRBJ2-3 TRBV7-2 CASSLERGGSYF TGTGCCAGCAGCTTAGAACGGGGGGGATCGTATTTT
21 TRBD2 few TRBJ2-1 TRBV12-3/TRBV12-4 CASSLRPPRLAGGQGANEQFF TGTGCCAGCAGTTTAAGGCCCCCCAGACTAGCGGGGGGGCAGGGGGCAAATGAGCAGTTCTTC
15 - - TRBJ1-1 TRBV7-2 CASSLDLEGLTEAFF TGTGCCAGCAGCTTGGATTTGGAGGGATTAACTGAAGCTTTCTTT
15 TRBD1 few TRBJ2-7 TRBV5-1 CASSLVADRGHEQYF TGCGCCAGCAGCTTGGTAGCGGACAGGGGTCACGAGCAGTACTTC
12 - few TRBJ1-1 TRBV9 CASSVDGEKAFF TGTGCCAGCAGCGTAGATGGGGAAAAAGCTTTCTTT
13 TRBD1 - TRBJ2-7 TRBV29-1 CSVDETGGNEQYF TGCAGCGTTGATGAGACAGGGGGCAACGAGCAGTACTTC
12 TRBD2 few TRBJ2-5 TRBV20-1 CSASGTSETQYF TGCAGTGCTAGCGGGACTAGCGAGACCCAGTACTTC
14 TRBD2 few TRBJ2-1 TRBV6-1 CASRGASGYNEQFF TGTGCCAGCAGAGGGGCTAGCGGTTACAATGAGCAGTTCTTC
11 - - TRBJ1-1 TRBV20-1 CSASPYREAFF TGCAGTGCTAGTCCGTACAGGGAAGCTTTCTTT
12 - - TRBJ1-1 TRBV20-1 CSAIDWGAEAFF TGCAGTGCTATAGATTGGGGGGCTGAAGCTTTCTTT
12 TRBD1 few TRBJ2-1 TRBV20-1 CSATDRAGEQFF TGCAGTGCTACGGACAGGGCAGGCGAGCAGTTCTTC
11 - - TRBJ1-1 TRBV11-2 CASSLFTEAFF TGTGCCAGCAGCTTATTTACTGAAGCTTTCTTT
14 - few TRBJ1-3 TRBV12-3/TRBV12-4 CASSLEGSGNTIYF TGTGCCAGCAGTTTGGAGGGCTCTGGAAACACCATATATTTT
16 - - TRBJ2-5 TRBV7-2 CASSLGRLPSKETQYF TGTGCCAGCAGCTTAGGTCGGCTACCTAGCAAAGAGACCCAGTACTTC